Shown below are 30 T cell receptor beta chains from a single sample sequenced in a study of control samples from healthy donors and cancer patients. The assay was immunoSEQ multiplex PCR, and TCRdb's table has in-frame clones only and misses some. Among about 230,000 clones listed, approximately 80% were seen once. Material: PBMCs. All receptors come from a woman aged 55-75 years with lung cancer.

The chain uses TRBV7-8 and TRBJ2-3; perhaps D is TRBD1 or TRBD2 (5 bases each). The V gene's germline CDR1 is SGHVS and CDR2 FQNEAQ. This CDR3 has 14 amino acids. Deletions cut 4 bases from V and 6 bases from J, with 14 bases between. The CDR3 DNA sequence: TGTGCCAGCAGCTCCCAAGTGGGGGTGGATACGCAGTATTTT. Protein sequence: CASSSQVGVDTQYF. Together with reference TRBV7-8 and TRBJ2-3, the CDR3 gives the full variable domain: GAGVSQSPRYKVAKRGQDVALRCDPISGHVSLFWYQQALGQGPEFLTYFQNEAQLDKSGLPSDRFFAERPEGSVSTLKIQRTQQEDSAVYLCASSSQVGVDTQYFGPGTRLTVL.

This chain connects TRBV4-1 to TRBJ1-1; D is ambiguous. The germline CDR1 and CDR2 sequences are MGHRA and YSYEKL. V shed 0 bases and J shed 1 base, with 12 bases lying between them. CDR3 length: 16 residues. CDR3 loop: CASSQDRAGPNTEAFF. CDR3 nucleotides: TGCGCCAGCAGCCAAGATCGGGCAGGACCGAACACTGAAGCTTTCTTT.

The V gene is TRBV30, the J gene TRBJ1-4; no clear D gene. V dropped 0 bases and J dropped 2 bases, with 10 bases sitting between them. The CDR3 extends over 15 amino acids. Germline loops: CDR1 GTSNPN, CDR2 SVGIG (reference sequence). In DNA form, the CDR3 reads TGTGCCTGGAGTGTATTCGGAGGGACTAATGAAAAACTGTTTTTT. It specifies CAWSVFGGTNEKLFF.

This chain uses TRBV18 with TRBJ2-2; possible D gene TRBD1, 5 bases. V was shortened by 1 base and J by 4 bases, with 7 bases between the two germline ends. Per germline, CDR1 KGHSH and CDR2 LQKENI. This CDR3 spans 14 amino acids. The DNA for the CDR3 is TGTGCCAGCTCACCACAGGGGCCCACCGGGGAGCTGTTTTTT. It yields the protein CASSPQGPTGELFF.

The chain links TRBV19 to TRBJ1-6; D is undetermined. Trimming stripped 4 bases from V and 6 bases from J, with 13 bases between. Germline CDR1 LNHDA, CDR2 SQIVND (reference sequence). CDR3 length: 15 residues. CDR3 residues: CASSKAGWANSPLHF. The CDR3 DNA is TGTGCCAGTAGTAAAGCGGGGTGGGCTAATTCACCCCTCCACTTT.

The chain carries TRBV9 and TRBJ1-1; D is uncertain. V lost 0 bases to trimming and J lost 8 bases, with 11 bases between them. The CDR3 is 13 amino acids. Germline V gene lookup returns CDR1 SGDLS and CDR2 YYNGEE. CDR3 residues: CASSVELVSEAFF. CDR3 sequence (DNA): TGTGCCAGCAGCGTAGAGCTGGTCTCGGAAGCTTTCTTT.

This clone was observed a handful of times. Being one base from a much bigger clone, this may be a read error. The chain uses TRBV14 and TRBJ2-3; D is unresolved. Germline CDR1 SGHDN, CDR2 FVKESK. This CDR3 spans 11 amino acids. Trimming removed 4 bases at V and 1 base at J, with 0 bases between. Here the CDR3 reads CASSRTDTQYF. The CDR3 nucleotides read TGTGCCAGCAGCCGCACAGATACGCAGTATTTT.

This clone was seen once. The rearrangement uses TRBV7-2 and TRBJ1-3; D gene uncertain. Trimming cost V 5 bases and J 2 bases, with 10 bases left between them. The CDR3 spans 14 residues. The germline CDR1 and CDR2 sequences are SGHTA and FQGNSA. CDR3 nucleotides: TGTGCCAGCAGCCCTCAGGCGGCTGGAAACACCATATATTTT. This sequence encodes CASSPQAAGNTIYF.

V and J are TRBV18 and TRBJ2-1, with D possibly matching TRBD1 (5 bases). Trimming took off 6 bases at V and 6 bases at J, with 12 bases between the two ends. There are 13 residues in the CDR3. Germline values: CDR1 KGHSH, CDR2 LQKENI. In DNA form, the CDR3 reads TGTGCCAGCTCTGAGATTGGGGCCAATGAGCAGTTCTTC. Amino acids: CASSEIGANEQFF.

This clone has only one observation. The rearrangement links TRBV9 to TRBJ1-3, with unresolved D. The V gene's germline CDR1 is SGDLS and CDR2 YYNGEE. V was clipped by 3 bases and J by 0 bases, with 16 bases between them. CDR3 length: 17 amino acids. CDR3 region: CASSAPHGDRSGNTIYF. CDR3 sequence (DNA): TGTGCCAGCAGCGCGCCTCATGGAGACCGCTCTGGAAACACCATATATTTT.

This clone was counted between two and nine times. The chain's CDR3 is CASSNMTTNEKLFF. CDR3 coding DNA: TGTGCCAGCAGCAACATGACAACTAATGAAAAACTGTTTTTT. The V call is TRBV5-4, the J call TRBJ1-4; D is ambiguous. V was trimmed by 4 bases and J by 0 bases, leaving 7 bases between them. CDR1 is SGHNT, CDR2 YYREEE, per germline (reference sequence). CDR3 length: 14 residues.

About this clone itself: The identical CDR3 is also encoded by other nucleotide sequences in the sample. The chain is built from TRBV4-2 and TRBJ1-1, with D hard to call. This CDR3 is 13 amino acids long. Germline loops: CDR1 LGHNA, CDR2 YNFKEQ. Trimming left V 1 base short and J 3 bases short, with 6 bases between. The CDR3 loop is CASSQAGHTEAFF. CDR3 DNA: TGTGCCAGCAGCCAAGCAGGACACACTGAAGCTTTCTTT.

V gene TRBV7-9 combines with J gene TRBJ2-2, with D perhaps TRBD1 or TRBD2 (5 bases each). V was trimmed by 2 bases and J by 1 base, leaving 14 bases between them. CDR3 length: 17 amino acids. Germline V lookup: CDR1 SEHNR, CDR2 FQNEAQ (reference sequence). The CDR3 region is CASSLRLGTVNTGELFF. The CDR3 nucleotides are TGTGCCAGCAGCTTACGTTTGGGGACCGTGAACACCGGGGAGCTGTTTTTT.

This clone was detected only a few times. The junction differs from germline at one of its ends, possibly a read error. The chain uses TRBV27 and TRBJ1-2; D may be TRBD1 (6 bases). Germline V gene sequence: CDR1 MNHEY, CDR2 SMNVEV (reference sequence). This CDR3 has 15 residues. The CDR3 protein is CASRFPGTKIYGYTF. As DNA, the CDR3 is TGTGCCAGCCGTTTTCCCGGGACAAAAATTTATGGCTACACCTTC.

This chain uses TRBV27 with TRBJ2-7; possible D gene TRBD2, 5 bases. Per the germline V gene, CDR1 is MNHEY and CDR2 is SMNVEV (reference sequence). V lost 5 bases and J lost 7, with 12 bases in between. The CDR3 totals 12 residues. The CDR3, as DNA: TGTGCCAGCAGTGACTACGGACGGGAGCAGTACTTC. Encoded protein: CASSDYGREQYF.

The chain links TRBV7-2 to TRBJ2-5; no firm D call. The V gene's germline CDR1 is SGHTA and CDR2 FQGNSA. The V end was cut by 5 bases, the J end by 4 bases, with 11 bases between. The CDR3 is made up of 13 amino acids. The CDR3 coding sequence is TGTGCCAGCAGCCAGCTAGTAGGAGAGACCCAGTACTTC. Translation: CASSQLVGETQYF.

This clone has only one observation. The J gene is TRBJ2-7, the V gene TRBV5-1; TRBD2 matches at 16 bases. Germline V gives CDR1 SGHRS, CDR2 YFSETQ. This CDR3 is 18 amino acids long. V shed 3 bases and J 3 bases; nucleotides not matched to a gene: 9. The CDR3 DNA is TGCGCCAGCAGCTCGGGGACTAGCGGGAGGGCCGGGCGCTACGAGCAGTACTTC. Its protein product is CASSSGTSGRAGRYEQYF.

V and J are TRBV27 and TRBJ2-1; D remains ambiguous. The CDR3 extends over 15 amino acids. The germline V gene has CDR1 MNHEY and CDR2 SMNVEV (reference sequence). V lost 1 base, J lost 0 bases, and 7 bases lay in between. The CDR3 DNA reads TGTGCCAGCAGTTTATATAGCATCTCCTACAATGAGCAGTTCTTC. This translates into CASSLYSISYNEQFF.

This sequence joins TRBV6-5 and TRBJ2-1, with 8 bases identical to TRBD2. The CDR3 sequence is 15 residues long. The V segment lost 2 bases and the J segment 9 bases; nucleotides outside the gene matches: 9. Germline CDR1 and CDR2: MNHEY and SVGAGI. Written as DNA, the CDR3 is TGTGCCAGCAGTTACGGGATAGCGGGATGGAGTGAGCAGTTCTTC. This sequence encodes CASSYGIAGWSEQFF.

This chain links TRBV15 with TRBJ1-2; the D gene is possibly TRBD1 (6 bases). Trimming cost V 1 base and J 4 bases, with 19 bases left between them. The CDR3 loop spans 17 amino acids. Germline loops: CDR1 LNHNV, CDR2 YYDKDF (reference sequence). The CDR3 DNA reads TGTGCCACCAGCAGAGCCTCCGGGGGGGCGCTGAGCTATGGCTACACCTTC. Translated, it gives CATSRASGGALSYGYTF. Full variable domain (rest looked up from reference TRBV15 and TRBJ1-2): DAMVIQNPRYQVTQFGKPVTLSCSQTLNHNVMYWYQQKSSQAPKLLFHYYDKDFNNEADTPDNFQSRRPNTSFCFLDIRSPGLGDTAMYLCATSRASGGALSYGYTFGSGTRLTVV.

The chain links TRBV2 to TRBJ2-5; 8 bases fit TRBD2. After removal of 6 bases from V and 3 bases from J, the junction contained 9 bases not matched to a gene. Per the germline V gene, CDR1 is SNHLY and CDR2 is FYNNEI. The length of the CDR3 is 15 residues. The chain's CDR3 is CASRLLAVGKETQYF. The DNA for the CDR3 is TGTGCCAGCAGACTACTAGCGGTAGGGAAAGAGACCCAGTACTTC.

The rearrangement links TRBV6-5 to TRBJ1-4; 8 bases line up with TRBD1. V trimming: 4 bases; J trimming: 2 bases; junction bases outside the gene matches: 6. This CDR3 contains 16 residues. Germline V gives CDR1 MNHEY, CDR2 SVGAGI. CDR3 protein: CASSLQGEVTNEKLFF. CDR3 nucleotides: TGTGCCAGCAGTTTACAGGGGGAAGTCACTAATGAAAAACTGTTTTTT.

The chain is built from TRBV6-2 or TRBV6-3 and TRBJ2-1, with D unclear. Germline V gene data show CDR1 as MNHEY and CDR2 as SVGEGT. This CDR3 spans 11 amino acids. V was pared by 1 base and J by 10 bases, with 5 bases between. In nucleotides, the CDR3 is TGTGCCAGCAGTTACTACGGGGAGCAGTTCTTC. Protein: CASSYYGEQFF.

The rearrangement links TRBV6-1 to TRBJ1-2; D unresolved. Germline V gene sequence: CDR1 MNHNS, CDR2 SASEGT. Between the trimmed V and J ends, which lost 0 bases and 5 bases, there was a span of 10 bases. The CDR3 contains 14 residues. This CDR3 reads CASSEAARKYGYTF. The DNA for the CDR3 is TGTGCCAGCAGTGAAGCAGCTAGAAAATATGGCTACACCTTC.

J is TRBJ1-2 and V is TRBV18; no reliable D call. This CDR3 spans 14 amino acids. The V and J ends lost 2 bases and 2 bases respectively, with 9 bases between them. Germline assignment: CDR1 KGHSH and CDR2 LQKENI. In DNA form, the CDR3 reads TGTGCCAGCTCACCAAGGGCAGAGAACTATGGCTACACCTTC. This sequence encodes CASSPRAENYGYTF.

The CDR3 here is CASSLSGGSSSYNEQFF. CDR3 DNA: TGTGCCAGCAGCTTAAGTGGCGGGAGCAGCTCCTACAATGAGCAGTTCTTC. The V and J genes are TRBV7-3 and TRBJ2-1; 7 bases map to TRBD2. V trimming: 1 base; J trimming: 0 bases; junction bases outside the gene matches: 6. CDR1 and CDR2 from the germline V gene are SGHTA and FQGTGA. The CDR3 extends over 17 amino acids.

This chain uses TRBV27 with TRBJ2-7; 12 positions match TRBD1. The CDR3 spans 13 residues. The V segment lost 7 bases and the J segment 6 bases; nucleotides outside the gene matches: 4. CDR1 and CDR2 (germline): MNHEY, SMNVEV (reference sequence). The CDR3: CASTRDRGLEQYF. CDR3 DNA sequence: TGTGCCAGCACCCGGGACAGGGGGCTCGAGCAGTACTTC.

The rearrangement uses TRBV6-5 and TRBJ1-2; maybe TRBD1 (6 bases). Germline V gives CDR1 MNHEY, CDR2 SVGAGI. The V gene lost 6 bases and the J gene lost 4 bases, with 15 bases spanning the gap. This CDR3 spans 14 amino acids. CDR3 sequence (DNA): TGTGCCAGCAGCTTGTTCAGGGGTTCCTATGGCTACACCTTC. It is translated as CASSLFRGSYGYTF.

The genes are TRBV14 and TRBJ2-1, with D unclear. Germline V gene data show CDR1 as SGHDN and CDR2 as FVKESK. V was clipped by 4 bases and J by 0 bases, with 10 bases between them. This CDR3 comprises 15 residues. The CDR3 coding sequence is TGTGCCAGCAGCCTTCCGACGAGCTCCTACAATGAGCAGTTCTTC. This sequence encodes CASSLPTSSYNEQFF.

The chain carries TRBV6-6 and TRBJ2-1, with D perhaps matching TRBD1 (5 bases). This CDR3 comprises 16 residues. Germline V gene data show CDR1 as MNHNY and CDR2 as SVGAGI (reference sequence). V was pared by 2 bases and J by 0 bases, with 11 bases between. CDR3 bases: TGTGCCAGCAGTTACGTGACAGACCTCTCCTACAATGAGCAGTTCTTC. Translating it yields CASSYVTDLSYNEQFF.